Shown below are 20 T cell receptor beta chains from a single sample sequenced in a study of blood T cells in healthy people across ages. With a J-beta primer mix and a sample-barcoded 5' primer, a second PCR ran about 7 to 12 cycles. TCRdb redid the calling of the 5' RACE reads with MiXCR, one entry per CDR3 protein. This sample carries around 800,000 distinct CDR3 sequences, approximately 24% of them seen once, and the ten largest clones take around 3%. A further study also used this sample, focusing on T cells of mothers and their children.

Sequenced input: blood. These receptors were taken from a boy between 10 and 17 years old in good health.

CDR3 sequence reads: CAWSYRTGERGYTF. For the CDR3, the DNA is TGTGCCTGGAGTTACAGGACAGGGGAGCGAGGCTACACCTTC. The rearrangement uses TRBV30 and TRBJ1-2, with 9 positions matching TRBD1. CDR1 is GTSNPN, CDR2 SVGIG, per germline (reference sequence). V dropped 2 bases and J dropped 8; count of bases not matched to a gene: 9. There are 14 residues in the CDR3.

This chain links TRBV7-8 with TRBJ2-5; 8 bases map to TRBD1. This CDR3 has 15 residues. CDR1 SGHVS and CDR2 FQNEAQ come from the germline V gene. Trimming cost V 3 bases and J 4 bases; bases outside gene matches: 7. CDR3 amino acids: CASSLDRAFGETQYF. The CDR3 bases are TGTGCCAGCAGCTTGGACAGGGCTTTTGGAGAGACCCAGTACTTC.

CDR3 amino acids: CSASSPGGAFF. The CDR3 nucleotides are TGCAGTGCTTCCTCCCCCGGGGGAGCTTTCTTT. The rearrangement uses TRBV20-1 and TRBJ1-1, with a weak D call TRBD1 (5 bases). Trimming pared 5 bases from V and 10 bases from J, leaving 14 bases between. Germline V gene sequence: CDR1 DFQATT, CDR2 SNEGSKA (reference sequence). The length of the CDR3 is 11 residues.

This chain links TRBV4-1 with TRBJ2-5; either TRBD1 or TRBD2 may fit D (5 bases each). Germline loops: CDR1 MGHRA, CDR2 YSYEKL. The length of the CDR3 is 17 residues. The ends were cut back, 1 base at V and 2 bases at J, with 17 bases in the middle. The CDR3 DNA reads as TGCGCCAGCAGCCAAGGTTTGGCAGTTGGGGGACAAGAGACCCAGTACTTC. Its translation is CASSQGLAVGGQETQYF.

The gene calls are TRBV12-3 or TRBV12-4 and TRBJ2-2; the D call may be TRBD1 or TRBD2 (6 bases each). This CDR3 contains 15 residues. Trimming shortened V by 10 bases and J by 4 bases, and 19 bases separated the two germline ends. Written as DNA, the CDR3 is TGTGCCACCACCAAGGGGGGCGCGGGCACCGGGGAGCTGTTTTTT. The encoded protein is CATTKGGAGTGELFF.

V usage is TRBV3-1 and J usage is TRBJ2-1; 8 bases map to TRBD2. Per germline, CDR1 LGHDT and CDR2 YNNKEL (reference sequence). With 6 bases clipped from V and 4 bases from J, the junction kept 5 bases outside the gene matches. The CDR3 totals 14 residues. The CDR3 DNA follows: TGTGCCAGCAGTGCAGCGGGGGCTTACAATGAGCAGTTCTTC. It specifies CASSAAGAYNEQFF.

CDR3 in DNA: TGTGCCAGCAAGGGGCCCACTGAAGCTTTCTTT. Its protein product is CASKGPTEAFF. The V call is TRBV2, the J call TRBJ1-1; possibly TRBD1 for D (5 bases). The CDR3 consists of 11 residues. Deletions cut 7 bases from V and 4 bases from J, with 7 bases between. The germline CDR1 and CDR2 sequences are SNHLY and FYNNEI. The entire variable domain, with the rest obtained from reference TRBV2 and TRBJ1-1, is as follows: EPEVTQTPSHQVTQMGQEVILRCVPISNHLYFYWYRQILGQKVEFLVSFYNNEISEKSEIFDDQFSVERPDGSNFTLKIRSTKLEDSAMYFCASKGPTEAFFGQGTRLTVV.

The V call is TRBV9, the J call TRBJ2-7; D is ambiguous. Germline CDR1 reads SGDLS; CDR2 reads YYNGEE. V lost 0 bases to trimming and J lost 7 bases, with 14 bases between them. The CDR3 is 14 amino acids. The CDR3 DNA sequence: TGTGCCAGCAGCGTAGGCGCTGGGCCCGAGGAGCAGTACTTC. Protein: CASSVGAGPEEQYF.

Comments on this clonotype: The junction differs from germline at one of its ends, possibly a read error. V and J are TRBV4-1 and TRBJ2-7; possible D gene TRBD2, 6 bases. Germline V gene data show CDR1 as MGHRA and CDR2 as YSYEKL. The CDR3 is 14 amino acids. The CDR3 nucleotides read TGCGCCAGCAGCCCGATCCGGGGGAAATACGAGCAGCACTTC. Amino acid sequence: CASSPIRGKYEQHF.

This clonotype was detected ten times or more. V and J are TRBV28 and TRBJ2-2, with a weak D call TRBD1 (5 bases). Germline V gene sequence: CDR1 MDHEN, CDR2 SYDVKM. The V end was cut by 4 bases, the J end by 4 bases, with 7 bases between. The CDR3 spans 13 residues. In nucleotides, the CDR3 is TGTGCCAGCAGTTGGGGCGGCACCGGGGAGCTGTTTTTT. Its translation: CASSWGGTGELFF.

The J gene is TRBJ2-5, the V gene TRBV5-1; no reliable D call. Trimming took off 0 bases at V and 2 bases at J, with 11 bases between the two ends. Germline CDR1 reads SGHRS; CDR2 reads YFSETQ. The CDR3 length is 15 residues. The CDR3 DNA follows: TGCGCCAGCAGCTTGGGTTCAGCCCTACAAGAGACCCAGTACTTC. Translation: CASSLGSALQETQYF.

V is TRBV30 and J is TRBJ2-7; D is unclear. Per germline, CDR1 GTSNPN and CDR2 SVGIG (reference sequence). Trimming shortened V by 5 bases and J by 2 bases, and 16 bases separated the two germline ends. This CDR3 has 14 amino acids. For the CDR3, the DNA is TGTGCCTGGCGCCCGGTGAGAGGCACCTACGAGCAGTACTTC. Amino acids: CAWRPVRGTYEQYF.

The J gene is TRBJ2-3, the V gene TRBV28; D might be TRBD2 (5 bases). Between the trimmed V and J ends, which lost 7 bases and 6 bases, there was a span of 14 bases. The germline V gene encodes CDR1 MDHEN and CDR2 SYDVKM. The CDR3 consists of 13 residues. CDR3 in amino acids: CASTLLRGDTQYF. The CDR3 DNA follows: TGTGCCAGCACCTTACTAAGAGGGGATACGCAGTATTTT.

This clonotype was picked up a small number of times. This CDR3 is CASSFRAAYGYTF. Here the CDR3 DNA reads TGTGCCAGCAGTTTTAGGGCCGCCTATGGCTACACCTTC. The V call is TRBV12-3 or TRBV12-4, the J call TRBJ1-2, with unresolved D. V was shortened by 3 bases and J by 4 bases, with 9 bases between the two germline ends. This CDR3 is built from 13 residues.

This clonotype has only a few counts. V and J are TRBV19 and TRBJ1-2; TRBD1 matches 9 bases. The CDR3 covers 16 residues. Per the germline V gene, CDR1 is LNHDA and CDR2 is SQIVND (reference sequence). With V trimmed by 4 bases and J by 1 base, 7 bases remained unmatched. Here the CDR3 reads CASSKSRDRDNYGYTF. The CDR3, as DNA: TGTGCCAGTAGTAAATCCCGGGACAGGGATAACTATGGCTACACCTTC.

V gene TRBV27 combines with J gene TRBJ1-3, with a weak D call TRBD1 (5 bases). Germline CDR1 MNHEY, CDR2 SMNVEV (reference sequence). CDR3 length: 13 amino acids. The V and J ends lost 7 bases and 4 bases respectively, with 11 bases between them. The CDR3 is CASTRAVGNTIYF. In DNA, the CDR3 is TGTGCCAGCACCAGGGCTGTCGGAAACACCATATATTTT.

For this clonotype: This is likely a read error, given that the CDR3 carries no conserved phenylalanine or tryptophan at its end. Because the CDR3's place on the DNA is in doubt, the DNA is left out and the CDR3 is given as listed by TCRdb. The chain is built from TRBV28 and TRBJ2-4. From germline, CDR1 is MDHEN and CDR2 SYDVKM. Termini included, the CDR3 measures 11 amino acids. CDR3 protein: CASSFNSKWYS.

V and J are TRBV4-1 and TRBJ1-5, with a possible D match to TRBD1 (5 bases). The germline V gene has CDR1 MGHRA and CDR2 YSYEKL. The length of the CDR3 is 13 residues. V lost 3 bases and J 7 bases, leaving 10 bases between the germline ends. CDR3 protein: CASSQDKSQPQHF. DNA for the CDR3: TGCGCCAGCAGCCAGGACAAATCGCAGCCCCAGCATTTT.

The chain carries TRBV20-1 and TRBJ2-7; a possible D gene is TRBD1 (5 bases). The CDR3 is 14 residues long. Between the trimmed V and J ends, which lost 3 bases and 5 bases, there was a span of 17 bases. Germline V gene sequence: CDR1 DFQATT, CDR2 SNEGSKA (reference sequence). CDR3 loop: CSARAGQGGNEQYF. CDR3 in DNA: TGCAGTGCTAGGGCCGGTCAGGGTGGGAACGAGCAGTACTTC.

This clonotype has just a few counts. J is TRBJ2-1 and V is TRBV6-4, with TRBD1 matching 8 bases. There are 16 residues in the CDR3. In germline, CDR1 is MRHNA, CDR2 SNTAGT. The ends lost 6 bases at V and 3 bases at J; junction bases unmatched: 10. DNA of the CDR3: TGTGCCAGCAGCGGTACTCCGGGACAGGACTACAATGAGCAGTTCTTC. The encoded protein is CASSGTPGQDYNEQFF.